This TCR beta chain was recovered during a study of CD8+ T cells in alopecia areata. About the research overall: The duration of tofacitinib was 6 to 18 months, with 6 months off drug afterward.

Following extraction, RNA underwent reverse transcription to cDNA, which served as the sequencing template. The table came from immunoSEQ multiplex PCR; TCRdb's copy has only in-frame clones and leaves some out. Of about 8,900 clones in the sample, roughly three fifths were seen once. Alopecia areata patients gave lesional scalp punch biopsies and peripheral blood samples. Germline V gene lookup returns CDR1 KGHSH and CDR2 LQKENI. Trimming removed 6 bases from V and 0 bases from J, with 10 bases in between. The CDR3 totals 14 residues. For this clone: No antigen is known for it.

Study results and caveats: Scalp lesions, especially in alopecia totalis/universalis, had higher clonality than normal scalp. Scalp sequencing captures resident alphabeta T cells of normal skin too.

The J gene is TRBJ2-3, the V gene TRBV18; D tentatively reads TRBD1 or TRBD2 (5 bases each). Sequencing was carried out using skin. The TCR originated in a human donor with alopecia areata. The CDR3 DNA reads TGTGCCAGCTCCCCGAGGGGTAGCACAGATACGCAGTATTTT. Translated, it gives CASSPRGSTDTQYF.